A single sample is the source of the 15 T cell receptor beta chains below, sequenced in a study of graft-versus-host responses after intestinal transplantation. These receptors are not linked to any known antigen. Produced via immunoSEQ multiplex PCR; TCRdb's table is partial and in-frame only. This repertoire shows fewer than 120,000 clones, approximately 92% found once; its top ten account for roughly 0.5%. This specimen was unstimulated CD8+ T cells sorted from spleen or lymph node cells, taken before intestinal transplant. The receptor source for this set is a human donor who received an intestinal transplant.

This rearrangement joins TRBV5-1 to TRBJ2-1; possibly TRBD1 or TRBD2 for D (5 bases each). CDR1 is SGHRS, CDR2 YFSETQ, per germline. This CDR3 is 19 amino acids long. With 3 bases removed from V and 5 bases from J, the gap between germline ends came to 27 bases. The CDR3 sequence: CASSYSGWETYDPHNEQFF. CDR3 DNA: TGCGCCAGCAGCTACTCAGGGTGGGAGACTTACGACCCCCACAATGAGCAGTTCTTC.

This clone was seen once. This sequence joins TRBV6-5 and TRBJ1-2; D might be TRBD1 (6 bases). In germline, CDR1 is MNHEY, CDR2 SVGAGI. The CDR3 sequence is 13 residues long. V lost 0 bases and J lost 6, with 8 bases in between. For the CDR3, the DNA is TGTGCCAGCAGTTACTCTCCAGGGGATGGCTACACCTTC. It is translated as CASSYSPGDGYTF.

V gene TRBV5-1 combines with J gene TRBJ2-1; TRBD2 aligns across 8 bases. Trimming cost V 0 bases and J 7 bases; bases outside gene matches: 6. Germline assignment: CDR1 SGHRS and CDR2 YFSETQ. This CDR3 comprises 15 residues. CDR3 bases: TGCGCCAGCAGCTTGGAAGCGGGAGCTGGGAATGAGCAGTTCTTC. Its protein product is CASSLEAGAGNEQFF.

The chain couples TRBV30 to TRBJ1-3; 8 nucleotides agree with TRBD1. The junction had 5 bases not matched to a gene; V was cut back by 5 bases and J by 2 bases. The CDR3 has 14 residues. The germline V gene has CDR1 GTSNPN and CDR2 SVGIG (reference sequence). The chain's CDR3 is CAWDETGAGNTIYF. In DNA, the CDR3 is TGTGCCTGGGACGAGACAGGGGCTGGAAACACCATATATTTT. The variable domain in full, completed from reference TRBV30 and TRBJ1-3, reads SQTIHQWPATLVQPVGSPLSLECTVEGTSNPNLYWYRQAAGRGLQLLFYSVGIGQISSEVPQNLSASRPQDRQFILSSKKLLLSDSGFYLCAWDETGAGNTIYFGEGSWLTVV.

This sequence joins TRBV4-2 and TRBJ2-1, with 9 positions matching TRBD2. The CDR3 length is 15 residues. The V and J ends lost 4 bases and 5 bases, in that order; junction bases with no gene match: 6. Germline V gene data show CDR1 as LGHNA and CDR2 as YNFKEQ. CDR3 DNA sequence: TGTGCCAGCAGCCCGCGGGAGGGCCCTGACAATGAGCAGTTCTTC. It is translated as CASSPREGPDNEQFF.

V is TRBV29-1 and J is TRBJ1-1; no clear D gene. Between the trimmed V and J ends, which lost 6 bases and 0 bases, there was a span of 11 bases. This CDR3 region has 13 residues. In germline, CDR1 is SQVTM, CDR2 ANQGSEA. For the CDR3, the DNA is TGCAGCGTGTGGTATGCTATGAACACTGAAGCTTTCTTT. This codes for CSVWYAMNTEAFF.

This rearrangement joins TRBV10-2 to TRBJ1-1; possibly TRBD1 for D (5 bases). Germline CDR1 WSHSY, CDR2 SAAADI. The CDR3 is made up of 13 amino acids. Trimming took off 2 bases at V and 1 base at J, with 5 bases between the two ends. The chain's CDR3 is CASSETGNTEAFF. CDR3 nucleotides: TGCGCCAGCAGTGAGACAGGGAACACTGAAGCTTTCTTT.

V and J are TRBV7-9 and TRBJ2-1, with 13 nucleotides matching TRBD2. The CDR3 has 15 amino acids. Germline V gives CDR1 SEHNR, CDR2 FQNEAQ (reference sequence). Trimming took 5 bases from V and 6 from J; bases not matched to a gene: 4. CDR3: CASSQGLAGPNEQFF. CDR3 DNA: TGTGCCAGCAGCCAGGGACTAGCGGGACCCAATGAGCAGTTCTTC.

This chain links TRBV11-1 with TRBJ2-5; 13 bases match TRBD2. CDR3 length: 15 amino acids. CDR1 and CDR2 (germline): SGHAT, FQDESV (reference sequence). V gave up 3 bases and J gave up 9 bases; unmatched junction bases: 7. Here the CDR3 DNA reads TGTGCCAGCAGCTTTGGGACTAGCGGGGCCGGGGCCCAGTACTTC. Protein product: CASSFGTSGAGAQYF.

The V call is TRBV5-1, the J call TRBJ2-1, with a possible D match to TRBD1 (6 bases). The V gene's germline CDR1 is SGHRS and CDR2 YFSETQ. The CDR3 sequence is 15 residues long. V lost 1 base to trimming and J lost 6 bases, with 14 bases between them. CDR3 DNA: TGCGCCAGCAGCTTGAACAGGGCAACCTCCAATGAGCAGTTCTTC. This codes for CASSLNRATSNEQFF.

This chain links TRBV10-3 with TRBJ2-7; 8 positions match TRBD1. In germline, CDR1 is ENHRY, CDR2 SYGVKD. V trimming: 6 bases; J trimming: 8 bases; junction bases outside the gene matches: 12. This CDR3 has 14 residues. The CDR3 nucleotides are TGTGCCATCAGCCCGACAGGGGATGTTATCCAGCAGTACTTC. Translating it yields CAISPTGDVIQQYF.

V gene TRBV28 combines with J gene TRBJ2-7; TRBD1 might be the D (5 bases). CDR1 and CDR2 (germline): MDHEN, SYDVKM. Trimming stripped 5 bases from V and 4 bases from J, with 12 bases between. The CDR3 runs to 13 residues. Here the CDR3 reads CASSPTEKYEQYF. The CDR3 DNA is TGTGCCAGCAGTCCGACAGAGAAGTACGAGCAGTACTTC.

This chain connects TRBV27 to TRBJ2-1; weak D call: TRBD2 (5 bases). Between the trimmed V and J ends, which lost 8 bases and 5 bases, there was a span of 16 bases. CDR1 and CDR2 from the germline V gene are MNHEY and SMNVEV (reference sequence). The CDR3 runs to 14 residues. DNA for the CDR3: TGTGCCAGCGCCCCCAGGCGAGGGAACAATGAGCAGTTCTTC. It encodes CASAPRRGNNEQFF.

The rearrangement links TRBV7-9 to TRBJ1-1, with 7 bases lining up with TRBD1. Germline lookup yields CDR1 SEHNR and CDR2 FQNEAQ (reference sequence). The CDR3 totals 13 residues. Losses at the gene ends were 5 bases for V and 8 bases for J; bases not matched to a gene: 8. The CDR3 DNA reads as TGTGCCAGCAGCCGGGACAGAAACCAAGAAGCTTTCTTT. Encoded protein: CASSRDRNQEAFF.

This clone was detected once. The chain links TRBV9 to TRBJ1-3; a weak D match, TRBD1 (5 bases). CDR3 length: 16 amino acids. Per the germline V gene, CDR1 is SGDLS and CDR2 is YYNGEE. V shed 4 bases and J shed 0 bases, with 14 bases lying between them. The CDR3 spells CASSPRGSYSGNTIYF. In DNA, the CDR3 is TGTGCCAGCAGCCCCCGGGGCAGTTACTCTGGAAACACCATATATTTT.